The next 7 T cell receptor beta chains were all read from a single sample in a study of T cell repertoires in cytomegalovirus infection. No antigen is known for these receptors. TCRdb recomputed calls from the reads with MiXCR, one row per CDR3 protein. The table records approximately 730,000 distinct CDR3 sequences, roughly 28% of them present only once. This specimen was cultured CD8+ T cells from PBMCs, taken from culture after CMV antigen stimulation. Receptors were obtained from a human donor in good health (CMV status not recorded). Some clones in this sample may be carry-over from other donors' samples.

This clonotype has more than one count but fewer than ten. V gene TRBV25-1 combines with J gene TRBJ1-5, with D maybe TRBD1 (5 bases). V was shortened by 10 bases and J by 5 bases, with 18 bases between the two germline ends. The CDR3 sequence is 14 residues long. Germline V CDR1 and CDR2: MGHDK, SYGVNS. CDR3 sequence: CATLGRWVDQPQHF. The CDR3 region has the DNA TGTGCCACCCTGGGGCGCTGGGTGGATCAGCCCCAGCATTTT. The full variable domain, completed using reference TRBV25-1 and TRBJ1-5, is EADIYQTPRYLVIGTGKKITLECSQTMGHDKMYWYQQDPGMELHLIHYSYGVNSTEKGDLSSESTVSRIRTEHFPLTLESARPSHTSQYLCATLGRWVDQPQHFGDGTRLSIL.

This chain links TRBV27 with TRBJ2-1, with D unclear. V was clipped by 2 bases and J by 8 bases, with 10 bases between them. The CDR3 sequence is 13 residues long. Germline lookup yields CDR1 MNHEY and CDR2 SMNVEV (reference sequence). The CDR3 here is CASSLVVSHEQFF. The CDR3 DNA reads TGTGCCAGCAGTTTAGTAGTCAGCCATGAGCAGTTCTTC.

The chain joins TRBV2 to TRBJ2-5; TRBD2 matches at 8 bases. The CDR3 runs 14 residues. Germline values: CDR1 SNHLY, CDR2 FYNNEI. V lost 7 bases and J lost 2; bases outside the gene matches: 6. CDR3 sequence (DNA): TGTGCCAGCAATCGAGCGGGGGAACAAGAGACCCAGTACTTC. It codes for CASNRAGEQETQYF. Combining the CDR3 with reference TRBV2 and TRBJ2-5 gives the whole variable domain EPEVTQTPSHQVTQMGQEVILRCVPISNHLYFYWYRQILGQKVEFLVSFYNNEISEKSEIFDDQFSVERPDGSNFTLKIRSTKLEDSAMYFCASNRAGEQETQYFGPGTRLLVL.

The V gene is TRBV15, the J gene TRBJ2-2; D could derive from TRBD1 or TRBD2 (5 bases each). This CDR3 contains 14 residues. CDR1 is LNHNV and CDR2 is YYDKDF in the germline V gene (reference sequence). With 5 bases removed from V and 4 bases from J, the gap between germline ends came to 11 bases. The DNA of the CDR3 is TGTGCCACCAGCGTAGCAGGGAGCACCGGGGAGCTGTTTTTT. Protein: CATSVAGSTGELFF.

This chain connects TRBV28 to TRBJ2-1; D possibly corresponds to TRBD2 (6 bases). Deletions cut 5 bases from V and 0 bases from J, with 14 bases between. Germline CDR1 MDHEN, CDR2 SYDVKM. This CDR3 comprises 16 residues. The CDR3 spells CASSPLGLHSYNEQFF. DNA of the CDR3: TGTGCCAGCAGTCCCCTCGGACTACACTCCTACAATGAGCAGTTCTTC.

The chain uses TRBV20-1 and TRBJ1-2; 10 nucleotides align to TRBD1. V lost 0 bases and J lost 2; bases outside the gene matches: 12. The CDR3 spans 18 residues. Germline CDR1 and CDR2: DFQATT and SNEGSKA (reference sequence). The CDR3, as DNA: TGCAGTGCTAGAGATCGTGGGACAGGGGCCCGGTTAAACTATGGCTACACCTTC. Translating it yields CSARDRGTGARLNYGYTF.

In DNA form, the CDR3 reads TGTGCCAGCAGTCTGGGTACAGGGGTTTGGACTGAAGCTTTCTTT. Its translation: CASSLGTGVWTEAFF. This chain joins TRBV12-3 or TRBV12-4 and TRBJ1-1, with TRBD1 matching 7 bases. The CDR3 totals 15 residues. Trimming removed 5 bases from V and 5 bases from J; junction bases left unmatched: 11.